These T cell receptor beta chains were read from a single sample in a study of T-cell reconstitution after alpha-beta-depleted transplantation in children. In TCRdb, the PCR reads were re-called with MiXCR into one record per CDR3 protein. The sample has 300,000 to 400,000 distinct CDR3 sequences, about an eighth seen once; the top ten hold roughly 4.5%. The starting material was PBMCs, obtained from the stem cell graft. These receptors were collected from a human donor who donated a stem cell graft to a child with Fanconi anemia. CDR3s include the opening cysteine and the closing phenylalanine or tryptophan. D genes are given only for firm matches. The size entry is marked missing in some rows and otherwise reads once, few, many or a size class.

TRBJ2-3 | - | - | TRBV7-2 | CASSQAGLGTDTQYF | TGTGCCAGCAGCCAGGCTGGACTGGGCACAGATACGCAGTATTTT
TRBJ2-5 | - | - | TRBV4-1 | CASSQDLVKETQYF | TGCGCCAGCAGCCAAGATCTAGTTAAGGAGACCCAGTACTTC
TRBJ1-2 | once | - | TRBV12-3/TRBV12-4 | CASRPPDNYGYTF | TGTGCCAGCAGACCCCCCGATAACTATGGCTACACCTTC
TRBJ1-2 | many | - | TRBV30 | CAWDIGSGYTF | TGTGCCTGGGACATAGGCAGCGGCTACACCTTC
TRBJ2-7 | - | TRBD2 | TRBV20-1 | CRTRDRMAGEAYEQYF | TGCAGAACTAGAGATCGGATGGCGGGGGAGGCATACGAGCAGTACTTC
TRBJ1-4 | - | - | TRBV20-1 | CSARANPLDSPEKLFF | TGCAGTGCTAGAGCTAACCCCTTGGACAGCCCTGAAAAACTGTTTTTT
TRBJ1-1 | many | - | TRBV15 | CATSRDARGNTEAFF | TGTGCCACCAGCAGAGATGCCAGGGGGAACACTGAAGCTTTCTTT
TRBJ1-2 | - | - | TRBV10-3 | CAISETVNYGYTF | TGTGCCATCAGTGAAACAGTTAACTATGGCTACACCTTC
TRBJ1-6 | - | - | TRBV6-5 | CASSYLGRMFRSPLHF | TGTGCCAGCAGTTACTTGGGTAGAATGTTTCGTTCACCCCTCCACTTT
TRBJ1-1 | - | - | TRBV28 | CASISPGSTEAFF | TGTGCCAGCATTTCCCCGGGGTCGACTGAAGCTTTCTTT
TRBJ2-2 | few | TRBD1 | TRBV5-1 | CASSPSGTGTGELFF | TGCGCCAGCAGCCCTTCCGGGACAGGGACCGGGGAGCTGTTTTTT
TRBJ2-7 | - | - | TRBV2 | CASRLTGYEQYF | TGTGCCAGCAGGCTGACAGGCTACGAGCAGTACTTC
TRBJ2-1 | - | - | TRBV21-1 | CASSNMILAGYNEQFF | TGTGCCAGCAGCAATATGATACTAGCGGGGTACAATGAGCAGTTCTTC
TRBJ2-3 | few | - | TRBV5-1 | CASSRTTGMDTQYF | TGCGCCAGCAGCCGGACTACAGGGATGGATACGCAGTATTTT
TRBJ2-3 | many | TRBD2 | TRBV29-1 | CSVRRLAGREDTQYF | TGCAGCGTTAGGAGACTAGCGGGGCGTGAAGATACGCAGTATTTT
TRBJ2-3 | - | - | TRBV5-1 | CASSLVATDRQYF | TGCGCCAGCAGCTTGGTAGCGACAGATAGGCAGTATTTT
TRBJ2-1 | many | TRBD1 | TRBV11-1 | CASSFKSEGQAEQFF | TGTGCCAGCAGCTTCAAGTCTGAAGGACAGGCTGAGCAGTTCTTC
TRBJ2-1 | - | TRBD1 | TRBV29-1 | CSVEGTGYNEQFF | TGCAGCGTTGAGGGGACAGGATACAATGAGCAGTTCTTC
TRBJ2-2 | - | - | TRBV5-6 | CASSLVSGANTGELFF | TGTGCCAGCAGCTTGGTCTCAGGGGCGAACACCGGGGAGCTGTTTTTT
TRBJ2-1 | many | TRBD2 | TRBV7-2 | CASRKGTSGANEQFF | TGTGCCAGCCGTAAAGGGACTAGCGGGGCCAATGAGCAGTTCTTC
TRBJ2-5 | - | - | TRBV5-1 | CASSLTRPEETQYF | TGCGCCAGCAGCTTGACCCGACCGGAGGAGACCCAGTACTTC
TRBJ2-1 | - | - | TRBV20-1 | CSARDWTVPYNEQFF | TGCAGTGCTAGAGATTGGACAGTACCTTACAATGAGCAGTTCTTC
TRBJ1-2 | - | - | TRBV29-1 | CSVRAEDSNYGYTF | TGCAGCGTTCGAGCGGAGGACTCTAACTATGGCTACACCTTC
TRBJ2-1 | few | - | TRBV12-3/TRBV12-4 | CASRWASGINEQFF | TGTGCCAGCAGATGGGCCAGCGGAATAAATGAGCAGTTCTTC
TRBJ1-4 | few | TRBD1 | TRBV5-1 | CASSPTGATTNEKLFF | TGCGCCAGCAGCCCGACAGGGGCGACAACTAATGAAAAACTGTTTTTT
TRBJ2-1 | few | TRBD2 | TRBV24-1 | CATSRARGDYNEQFF | TGTGCCACCAGCCGGGCGCGGGGGGACTACAATGAGCAGTTCTTC
TRBJ2-2 | - | - | TRBV4-1 | CASSQEPFTGELFF | TGCGCCAGCAGCCAAGAGCCTTTCACCGGGGAGCTGTTTTTT
TRBJ1-1 | - | - | TRBV29-1 | CSALKHANTEAFF | TGCAGCGCCCTGAAGCATGCGAACACTGAAGCTTTCTTT
TRBJ2-1 | few | - | TRBV6-4 | CASSTTQGVGEQFF | TGTGCCAGCAGTACCACACAAGGGGTAGGGGAGCAGTTCTTC
TRBJ2-7 | - | - | TRBV14 | CASSSGLKYEQYF | TGTGCCAGCAGTTCTGGTTTGAAATACGAGCAGTACTTC
TRBJ1-1 | - | - | TRBV11-2 | CASSSQGLNTEAFF | TGTGCCAGCAGCTCTCAGGGGCTCAACACTGAAGCTTTCTTT
TRBJ1-2 | - | - | TRBV3-1 | CASSNPWANYGYTF | TGTGCCAGCAGCAATCCCTGGGCCAACTATGGCTACACCTTC
TRBJ2-5 | - | - | TRBV25-1 | CASSEIAGPSETQYF | TGTGCCAGCAGTGAAATCGCCGGACCGTCGGAGACCCAGTACTTC
TRBJ2-5 | few | TRBD2 | TRBV5-1 | CASTGVAGQETQYF | TGCGCCTCTACAGGAGTAGCGGGGCAAGAGACCCAGTACTTC
TRBJ1-1 | many | - | TRBV9 | CASSVASGIMNTEAFF | TGTGCCAGCAGCGTAGCTTCTGGGATTATGAACACTGAAGCTTTCTTT
TRBJ1-6 | many | TRBD1 | TRBV4-2 | CASSQVTGQGPNSPLHF | TGTGCCAGCAGCCAAGTAACGGGACAGGGGCCTAATTCACCCCTCCACTTT
TRBJ1-1 | many | - | TRBV12-3/TRBV12-4 | CASRYMNTEAFF | TGTGCCAGCAGGTACATGAACACTGAAGCTTTCTTT
TRBJ1-1 | many | - | TRBV4-2 | CASSQEGDSNTEAFF | TGTGCCAGCAGCCAAGAGGGAGACAGTAACACTGAAGCTTTCTTT
TRBJ2-2 | - | - | TRBV13 | CASSLPPAGELFF | TGTGCCAGCAGCTTACCCCCGGCCGGGGAGCTGTTTTTT
TRBJ2-3 | - | TRBD2 | TRBV20-1 | CSALLAGRADTQYF | TGCAGTGCCTTATTAGCGGGGAGGGCGGATACGCAGTATTTT
TRBJ2-7 | - | - | TRBV28 | CASRTLGTTRYEQYF | TGTGCCAGCAGAACACTCGGGACAACCCGTTACGAGCAGTACTTC
TRBJ2-1 | - | TRBD2 | TRBV18 | CASSPLAGGRNNEQFF | TGTGCCAGCTCACCGCTAGCGGGGGGCCGAAACAATGAGCAGTTCTTC
TRBJ1-2 | few | - | TRBV7-2 | CASSLGSRDTTVGGYTF | TGTGCCAGCAGCTTAGGGTCTCGGGACACAACAGTCGGGGGCTACACCTTC
TRBJ2-3 | many | - | TRBV10-1 | CASSEGGETDTQYF | TGCGCCAGCAGTGAGGGAGGGGAGACAGATACGCAGTATTTT
TRBJ1-1 | few | - | TRBV4-3 | CASSQDVAWPNTEAFF | TGCGCCAGCAGCCAAGATGTCGCTTGGCCGAACACTGAAGCTTTCTTT
TRBJ2-4 | many | - | TRBV9 | CASSPQGDYIQYF | TGTGCCAGCAGCCCTCAGGGGGACTACATTCAGTACTTC
TRBJ2-2 | few | - | TRBV5-5 | CASSLVGAPGELFF | TGTGCCAGCAGCTTGGTGGGGGCGCCCGGGGAGCTGTTTTTT
TRBJ1-2 | many | TRBD1 | TRBV29-1 | CSVDILGTGRGNGYTF | TGCAGCGTCGACATATTAGGGACAGGGCGGGGTAATGGCTACACCTTC
TRBJ1-4 | few | - | TRBV6-5 | CASSYYREEEKLFF | TGTGCCAGCAGTTACTACAGGGAGGAAGAAAAACTGTTTTTT
TRBJ2-3 | - | - | TRBV4-3 | CASSQAGSADTQYF | TGCGCCAGCAGCCAAGCAGGGAGCGCAGATACGCAGTATTTT
TRBJ2-7 | few | - | TRBV7-9 | CASSEGGGKYEQYF | TGTGCCAGCAGCGAGGGAGGTGGTAAATACGAGCAGTACTTC
TRBJ2-7 | - | TRBD1 | TRBV7-8 | CASSSARGQGLEQYF | TGTGCCAGCAGCTCCGCCAGGGGACAGGGACTCGAGCAGTACTTC
TRBJ2-1 | - | TRBD1 | TRBV7-6 | CASSLAPGQGRNEQFF | TGTGCCAGCAGCTTAGCCCCGGGACAGGGAAGGAATGAGCAGTTCTTC
TRBJ2-2 | many | - | TRBV12-3/TRBV12-4 | CASSLGQTHTGELFF | TGTGCCAGCAGTTTAGGGCAGACACACACCGGGGAGCTGTTTTTT
TRBJ1-1 | many | - | TRBV20-1 | CSAREVTEAFF | TGCAGTGCTAGAGAGGTCACTGAAGCTTTCTTT
TRBJ2-5 | few | - | TRBV20-1 | CSARDPTLETQYF | TGCAGTGCTAGAGATCCGACTTTAGAGACCCAGTACTTC
TRBJ2-1 | - | - | TRBV4-2 | CASSQDGRGSSYNEQFF | TGTGCCAGCAGCCAAGATGGGCGCGGAAGCTCCTACAATGAGCAGTTCTTC
TRBJ2-5 | - | TRBD2 | TRBV10-3 | CASGRGYQETQYF | TGTGCCAGCGGGAGGGGGTACCAAGAGACCCAGTACTTC
TRBJ1-2 | few | TRBD1 | TRBV4-3 | CASSQDRDSIPYGYTF | TGCGCCAGCAGCCAAGATCGGGACAGCATTCCCTATGGCTACACCTTC